A selection of T cell receptor beta chains follows, all from one sample in a study of cytomegalovirus exposure and HLA in healthy donors. Profiled with immunoSEQ multiplex PCR; TCRdb holds only in-frame clones, not every one. The repertoire table contains around 60,000 clones. The sequencing sample was made of PBMCs. Receptor source: a woman aged 18-29 years in good health and CMV-seronegative. The CDR3 runs from the conserved cysteine through the conserved F or W.

TRBJ1-2 TRBV5-6 CASSLQGSGYTF
TRBJ2-7 TRBV6-1 CASSEGRDRVYEQYF
TRBJ1-1 TRBV5-6 CASSLTGANTEAFF
TRBJ2-1 TRBV11-3 CASSRRASGAYNEQFF
TRBJ2-7 TRBV28 CASSLWPGSYEQYF
TRBJ2-7 TRBV6-5 CASTTGTASYEQYF
TRBJ2-1 TRBV4-2 CASSQDLRLAGGNNEQFF
TRBJ2-1 TRBV2 CASSGPVAAGDNEQFF
TRBJ2-7 TRBV5-3 CARSLTSGRAYEQYF
TRBJ2-1 TRBV11-2 CASSRDYAPGNEQFF
TRBJ1-2 TRBV27 CASSLRGGIPYGYTF
TRBJ2-7 TRBV25-1 CASSLAEGRYEQYF
TRBJ1-2 TRBV6-6 CASSYDKQVYGYTF
TRBJ2-5 TRBV5-6 CASSWDSQETQYF
TRBJ1-1 TRBV29-1 CSVRGRMNTEAFF
TRBJ1-5 TRBV18 CASSQDYSNQPQHF
TRBJ2-7 TRBV15 CATSDSGLAGLEQYF
TRBJ1-5 TRBV6-1 CASSTGTGGHQPQHF
TRBJ1-6 TRBV6-5 CASSTGQSNSPLHF
TRBJ2-1 TRBV30 CAWTRGTEQFF
TRBJ1-5 TRBV30 CAWTKSRFNQPQHF
TRBJ2-7 TRBV28 CASSLGRSREGPYEQYF
TRBJ1-1 TRBV5-1 CASSRGGEGNTEAFF
TRBJ2-3 TRBV4-1 CASSQDFAGAEDTQYF
TRBJ2-5 TRBV9 CASSVAAAGDGETQYF
TRBJ2-7 TRBV13 CASSSRDYSYEQYF
TRBJ1-4 TRBV19 CASSSVERGGNEKLFF
TRBJ2-3 TRBV9 CASSVVASGGDTQYF
TRBJ2-7 TRBV6-1 CASSETAAYEQYF
TRBJ2-7 TRBV28 CASSPIAGGSAYEQYF
TRBJ1-1 TRBV5-1 CASSLAEISEAFF
TRBJ1-1 TRBV25-1 CASSEYFTTGMNTEAFF
TRBJ1-1 TRBV18 CASSPYEDTEAFF
TRBJ2-1 TRBV7-9 CASSPRGTSGLQQFF
TRBJ2-7 TRBV7-9 CASSLAGSHEQYF
TRBJ2-2 TRBV18 CASSLLGLAGYTGELFF
TRBJ1-4 TRBV30 CAWEWRANEKLFF
TRBJ2-7 TRBV4-2 CASSQEDRGAYEQYF
TRBJ1-1 TRBV9 CASSVGTANTEAFF
TRBJ1-6 TRBV6-1 CASSARDSYNSPLHF
TRBJ2-7 TRBV5-1 CASSPETRTAPYEQYF